The 22 T cell receptor beta chains in this list originate from one sample, sequenced in a study of OX40 agonist ivuxolimab in advanced cancers. This table comes from immunoSEQ multiplex PCR, and its TCRdb copy is limited to in-frame clones, with some not included. The table lists 100,000 or so clones, around 95% of them singletons. This specimen consisted of CD4+ or CD8+ T cells sorted from blood, obtained in a trial of the OX40 agonist ivuxolimab. Every receptor here comes from an adult with an advanced solid tumor such as melanoma, head and neck, liver or kidney cancer.

The chain is built from TRBV7-2 and TRBJ2-5, with D perhaps given as TRBD1 or TRBD2 (6 bases each). This CDR3 has 13 amino acids. Per germline, CDR1 SGHTA and CDR2 FQGNSA. The germline V and J ends were trimmed by 5 bases and 12 bases, with 19 bases remaining between them. The CDR3 loop is CASSPVLGGREYF. In DNA form, the CDR3 reads TGTGCCAGCAGCCCCGTCCTCGGGGGCCGGGAGTACTTC.

V usage is TRBV5-8 and J usage is TRBJ2-1; possible D gene TRBD2, 6 bases. Trimming removed 0 bases at V and 6 bases at J, with 10 bases between. The CDR3 runs to 14 residues. Germline V gives CDR1 SGHTS, CDR2 YDEGEE. The CDR3 sequence: CASSLEGGPNEQFF. Written as DNA, the CDR3 is TGTGCCAGCAGCTTGGAGGGAGGCCCCAATGAGCAGTTCTTC.

The J gene is TRBJ2-7, the V gene TRBV19, with D possibly called TRBD1 or TRBD2 (5 bases each). Trimming took off 2 bases at V and 3 bases at J, with 14 bases between the two ends. Germline CDR1 is LNHDA and CDR2 is SQIVND (reference sequence). The CDR3 is 15 amino acids. CDR3 in DNA: TGTGCCAGTAGTATATCCGGGACGCCTCGCTACGAGCAGTACTTC. Translating it yields CASSISGTPRYEQYF.

This chain connects TRBV4-2 to TRBJ2-7; the D gene is possibly TRBD1 (5 bases). Trimming took 4 bases from V and 2 from J, leaving 9 bases between them. The CDR3 consists of 13 residues. The germline V gene has CDR1 LGHNA and CDR2 YNFKEQ. In DNA, the CDR3 is TGTGCCAGCAGCCCGACGACAGCCTACGAGCAGTACTTC. The encoded protein is CASSPTTAYEQYF.

The J gene is TRBJ1-5, the V gene TRBV27; weak D call: TRBD1 (6 bases). The length of the CDR3 is 14 residues. The ends were cut back, 8 bases at V and 5 bases at J, with 16 bases in the middle. The germline V gene has CDR1 MNHEY and CDR2 SMNVEV (reference sequence). CDR3 bases: TGTGCCAGCGGTCCCGGGGGGGCGGATCAGCCCCAGCATTTT. Its translation is CASGPGGADQPQHF.

The V and J genes are TRBV19 and TRBJ2-7; D is unresolved. V was shortened by 4 bases and J by 4 bases, with 11 bases between the two germline ends. This CDR3 region has 13 residues. CDR1 LNHDA and CDR2 SQIVND come from the germline V gene (reference sequence). The CDR3 loop reads CASSTADGYEQYF. The CDR3 DNA sequence: TGTGCCAGTAGTACTGCCGACGGGTACGAGCAGTACTTC.

This CDR3 is CASSSGSGLGTEAFF. In nucleotides, the CDR3 is TGTGCCAGCAGTTCTGGATCAGGGTTAGGGACTGAAGCTTTCTTT. The V and J genes are TRBV6-5 and TRBJ1-1; possibly TRBD1 for D (5 bases). Trimming removed 4 bases from V and 5 bases from J, with 17 bases in between. The CDR3 has 15 residues. Germline V gene lookup returns CDR1 MNHEY and CDR2 SVGAGI.

This chain connects TRBV4-1 to TRBJ2-1; no reliable D call. The germline V and J ends were trimmed by 1 base and 6 bases, with 1 base remaining between them. Germline assignment: CDR1 MGHRA and CDR2 YSYEKL. This CDR3 comprises 11 residues. The CDR3 reads CASSQGNEQFF. Here the CDR3 DNA reads TGCGCCAGCAGCCAAGGCAATGAGCAGTTCTTC.

This chain joins TRBV28 and TRBJ1-1, with 7 bases identical to TRBD1. Germline trimming cut 3 bases from V and 1 base from J; bases unmatched to any gene: 5. Germline V gives CDR1 MDHEN, CDR2 SYDVKM. The CDR3 has 15 amino acids. The CDR3 DNA sequence: TGTGCCAGCAGTTTGGGACAGTTTTCGAACACTGAAGCTTTCTTT. Translation gives CASSLGQFSNTEAFF.

The chain recombines TRBV4-1 with TRBJ2-3, with 14 bases lining up with TRBD2. Trimming at V came to 1 base and at J to 4 bases, leaving 4 bases not matched to a gene. Germline values: CDR1 MGHRA, CDR2 YSYEKL. The CDR3 is 17 residues long. CDR3 nucleotides: TGCGCCAGCAGCCAAGTTGGGACTAGCGGGAGTTCAGATACGCAGTATTTT. Amino acids: CASSQVGTSGSSDTQYF.

The chain joins TRBV6-5 to TRBJ2-2; D gene ambiguous. The V and J ends lost 10 bases and 3 bases respectively, with 9 bases between them. Germline CDR1 and CDR2: MNHEY and SVGAGI. The CDR3 sequence is 12 residues long. The CDR3 DNA follows: TGTGCCACAAGGGATCACACCGGGGAGCTGTTTTTT. Its protein is CATRDHTGELFF.

V and J are TRBV7-3 and TRBJ2-1; 10 bases match TRBD2. Losses at the gene ends were 5 bases for V and 10 bases for J; bases not matched to a gene: 26. The CDR3 has 20 residues. Germline V gene sequence: CDR1 SGHTA, CDR2 FQGTGA. Written as DNA, the CDR3 is TGTGCCAGCAGCCCCGGGGGGGTGTTTGAGCGGGAGGGCCTTCTTGGAGAGCAGTTCTTC. It codes for CASSPGGVFEREGLLGEQFF. The complete variable domain, with remaining parts taken from reference TRBV7-3 and TRBJ2-1, reads GAGVSQTPSNKVTEKGKYVELRCDPISGHTALYWYRQSLGQGPEFLIYFQGTGAADDSGLPNDRFFAVRPEGSVSTLKIQRTERGDSAVYLCASSPGGVFEREGLLGEQFFGPGTRLTVL.

The V and J genes are TRBV7-9 and TRBJ2-1; 7 nucleotides align to TRBD2. Trimming cost V 5 bases and J 0 bases; bases outside gene matches: 16. The CDR3 length is 19 residues. The germline V gene encodes CDR1 SEHNR and CDR2 FQNEAQ (reference sequence). This CDR3 reads CASSPPTGTTSSSYNEQFF. Written as DNA, the CDR3 is TGTGCCAGCAGCCCCCCCACCGGGACGACTAGCAGCTCCTACAATGAGCAGTTCTTC.

This sequence joins TRBV11-1 and TRBJ2-6; D gene uncertain. V was clipped by 1 base and J by 1 base, with 8 bases between them. The germline V gene has CDR1 SGHAT and CDR2 FQDESV (reference sequence). The CDR3 loop spans 16 amino acids. CDR3: CASSLEYGSGANVLTF. In DNA, the CDR3 is TGTGCCAGCAGCTTAGAGTATGGATCTGGGGCCAACGTCCTGACTTTC.

This CDR3 reads CASSLNPGGAEGYEQYF. The CDR3, as DNA: TGTGCCAGCAGCTTAAATCCGGGTGGAGCGGAGGGCTACGAGCAGTACTTC. This chain links TRBV7-8 with TRBJ2-7, with a weak D call TRBD2 (6 bases). Between the trimmed V and J ends, which lost 2 bases and 3 bases, there was a span of 20 bases. From germline, CDR1 is SGHVS and CDR2 FQNEAQ. The CDR3 extends over 17 amino acids.

The chain combines TRBV6-6 with TRBJ2-4, with D perhaps assigned TRBD1 or TRBD2 (6 bases each). Trimming left V 6 bases short and J 15 bases short, with 21 bases between. Germline assignment: CDR1 MNHNY and CDR2 SVGAGI (reference sequence). There are 13 residues in the CDR3. CDR3 nucleotide sequence: TGTGCCAGCAGCCCGGAGGGGGGTGGGGGTCCGTACTTC. Its protein is CASSPEGGGGPYF.

V usage is TRBV5-6 and J usage is TRBJ2-7; TRBD1 matches 10 bases. V trimming: 2 bases; J trimming: 5 bases; junction bases outside the gene matches: 4. CDR3 length: 14 residues. CDR1 is SGHDT, CDR2 YYEEEE, per germline. As DNA, the CDR3 is TGTGCCAGCAGCTTTGGGACAGGGGCCCACGAGCAGTACTTC. This codes for CASSFGTGAHEQYF.

The chain couples TRBV5-1 to TRBJ1-2; 10 nucleotides line up with TRBD1. Germline CDR1 is SGHRS and CDR2 is YFSETQ. The CDR3 covers 13 residues. J lost 5 bases, V lost 5 bases, and 3 bases had no gene match. CDR3 in amino acids: CASSWDRGYGYTF. The CDR3 DNA sequence: TGCGCCAGCAGTTGGGACAGGGGTTATGGCTACACCTTC.

This clone was seen a single time. The rearrangement joins TRBV4-3 to TRBJ2-7, with 7 positions matching TRBD2. V lost 2 bases to trimming and J lost 0 bases; unmatched junction nucleotides: 4. Germline V lookup: CDR1 LGHNA, CDR2 YSLEER. This CDR3 is built from 15 residues. The chain's CDR3 is CASSQRTSPSYEQYF. The CDR3 region has the DNA TGCGCCAGCAGCCAAAGGACTAGTCCCTCCTACGAGCAGTACTTC.

This chain links TRBV27 with TRBJ2-5; no reliable D call. The CDR3 runs to 14 residues. CDR1 is MNHEY, CDR2 SMNVEV, per germline (reference sequence). Deletions cut 2 bases from V and 4 bases from J, with 11 bases between. CDR3 DNA sequence: TGTGCCAGCAGTTTAGGCACTGGGCCAGAGACCCAGTACTTC. It specifies CASSLGTGPETQYF.

A remark on this clone: This specimen includes other DNA sequences encoding the same CDR3. J is TRBJ1-5 and V is TRBV27; D unclear. Trimming removed 6 bases at V and 9 bases at J, with 12 bases between. This CDR3 contains 12 residues. Per the germline V gene, CDR1 is MNHEY and CDR2 is SMNVEV (reference sequence). In DNA form, the CDR3 reads TGTGCCAGCAGCGAAATAGGTCTGCCCCAGCATTTT. The encoded protein is CASSEIGLPQHF.

The CDR3 protein is CASSDLTGGAYEQYF. The CDR3 coding sequence is TGTGCCAGCAGTGATCTGACAGGGGGGGCTTACGAGCAGTACTTC. This chain connects TRBV6-1 to TRBJ2-7, with 9 nucleotides matching TRBD1. Germline lookup yields CDR1 MNHNS and CDR2 SASEGT. This CDR3 comprises 15 residues. V lost 3 bases, J lost 4 bases, and 7 bases stayed unmatched.